This T cell receptor beta chain appears in the sequencing data of a study of blood T cell repertoires in COVID-19. V was trimmed by 5 bases and J by 4 bases, leaving 15 bases between them. In germline, CDR1 is SEHNR, CDR2 FQNEAQ (reference sequence). This CDR3 is 15 amino acids long. Some clones are missing from TCRdb's copy, which holds only in-frame ones; the method was immunoSEQ multiplex PCR. The table lists some 210,000 clones, approximately 78% of them singletons, with 7.5% to 10% in the top ten. This TCR was recovered from a man aged 40-50 years who had recovered from COVID-19. The chain links TRBV7-9 to TRBJ2-1; perhaps TRBD1 as D (6 bases). The sample consisted of PBMCs or T cells enriched from blood (not recorded which). CDR3 sequence: CASSPTQGPYNEQFF. The CDR3 DNA reads as TGTGCCAGCAGCCCAACACAGGGACCGTACAATGAGCAGTTCTTC.